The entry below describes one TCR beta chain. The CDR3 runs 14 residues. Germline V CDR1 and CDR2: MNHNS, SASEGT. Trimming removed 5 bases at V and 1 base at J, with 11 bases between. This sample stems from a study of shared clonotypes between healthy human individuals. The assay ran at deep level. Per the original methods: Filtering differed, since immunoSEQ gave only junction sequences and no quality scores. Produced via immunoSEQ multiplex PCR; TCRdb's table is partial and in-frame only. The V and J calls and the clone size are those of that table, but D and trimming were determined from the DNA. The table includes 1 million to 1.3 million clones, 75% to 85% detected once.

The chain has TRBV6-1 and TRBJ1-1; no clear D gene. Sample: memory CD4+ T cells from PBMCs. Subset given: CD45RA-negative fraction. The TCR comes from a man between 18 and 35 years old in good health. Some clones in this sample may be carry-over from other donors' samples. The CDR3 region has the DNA TGTGCCAGCAGTTATCAAGAGACGAACACTGAAGCTTTCTTT. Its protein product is CASSYQETNTEAFF.